The subject of this entry is one T cell receptor beta chain. What it binds is unknown. V was pared by 1 base and J by 5 bases, with 14 bases between. This CDR3 comprises 15 residues. Germline CDR1 reads SEHNR; CDR2 reads FQNEAQ (reference sequence). The source of the sample is a study of CD8 T cell repertoires and HIV-1 epitope variants. Measured with immunoSEQ multiplex PCR; TCRdb has only the in-frame clones, and not every one. The table records approximately 5,000 clones, about 70% of them present only once. The specimen sequenced was cultured CD8+ T cells derived from PBMCs. The TCR was taken from a male donor with HIV. The chain joins TRBV7-9 to TRBJ1-1; tentative D call: TRBD1 (5 bases). CDR3 nucleotides: TGTGCCAGCAGCTTAGGATCAGGGTTGGAGACTGAAGCTTTCTTT. Translation gives CASSLGSGLETEAFF. The complete variable domain, with remaining parts taken from reference TRBV7-9 and TRBJ1-1, reads DTGVSQNPRHKITKRGQNVTFRCDPISEHNRLYWYRQTLGQGPEFLTYFQNEAQLEKSRLLSDRFSAERPKGSFSTLEIQRTEQGDSAMYLCASSLGSGLETEAFFGQGTRLTVV.